This T cell receptor (beta chain) is from a study of blood T cell repertoires in COVID-19. Study background: Researchers got acute and convalescent COVID-19 samples from the United States, Italy and Spain.

Germline V gene data show CDR1 as MNHNS and CDR2 as SASEGT. CDR3 length: 17 amino acids. With V trimmed by 2 bases and J by 1 base, 10 bases remained unmatched. Clones were sequenced by immunoSEQ multiplex PCR, and TCRdb holds only the in-frame ones, with some missing. The table has fewer than 150,000 clones, roughly 87% seen once. The sequenced material came from peripheral blood. The chain combines TRBV6-1 with TRBJ1-1; 7 nucleotides align to TRBD1. The receptor was derived from a human donor in a cohort sampled during active COVID-19. The CDR3 DNA follows: TGTGCCAGCAGTGAACTCGGGACAGCAACTCAGAACACTGAAGCTTTCTTT. It is translated as CASSELGTATQNTEAFF.